This T cell receptor beta chain was identified during a study of control samples from healthy donors and cancer patients (dated by TCRdb to the early 2020s). The method was the immunoSEQ multiplex PCR assay. In its TCRdb copy, this immuneACCESS table keeps in-frame sequences only and misses some clones. Where compared with another copy, unresolved V genes explain less than half of these, and the others have no known cause. The sample table holds 150,000 or so clones, of which 90% to 95% were seen once. 5.5% to 7.5% of the sample is in the top ten clones. With respect to this clone: It has no known antigen specificity. No per-base quality is available; no much larger clone lies one base away.

The CDR3 contains 13 residues, cysteine and phenylalanine counted. The CDR3 DNA has 39 bases and is translated from base 1. The junction shows trimming of 6 bases on V and 1 base on J, plus 12 bases between the germline ends. Sequences SQVTM (CDR1) and ANQGSEA (CDR2) are obtained from the germline V gene. The V and J genes are TRBV29-1 and TRBJ1-1, with the D gene not clear enough to name. This clonotype was obtained from a man between 18 and 35 years old in good health. The sample comprised blood. For the CDR3, the sequence is CSVERHENTEAFF. The nucleotides are TGCAGCGTGGAGCGCCACGAGAACACTGAAGCTTTCTTT.